The source of this TCR beta chain is a study of shared T cell receptors in the human thymus. The germline CDR1 and CDR2 sequences are GTSNPN and SVGIG (reference sequence). With 1 base removed from V and 3 bases from J, the gap between germline ends came to 16 bases. This CDR3 contains 16 residues. Repertoires were generated with immunoSEQ multiplex PCR, while TCRdb's copy carries only in-frame clones and drops some. The sample has approximately 400,000 clones, approximately 95% seen once; the top ten hold approximately 0.02%. The gene calls are TRBV30 and TRBJ2-1; D gene unclear. Sequenced input: thymocytes. This receptor was identified in a human donor. The CDR3 sequence: CAWSGYLPPDYNEQFF. CDR3 nucleotides: TGTGCCTGGAGTGGCTATCTCCCACCCGACTACAATGAGCAGTTCTTC.